These T cell receptor beta chains were read from a single sample in a study of Ad26.COV2.S vaccination and SARS-CoV-2 variants. Sequencing was performed with immunoSEQ multiplex PCR; in TCRdb, only in-frame clones are kept and a portion is missing. Counted here are 500,000 or so clones, 87% occurring once; the ten biggest clones make up 9.5% to 15%. Here the sequenced sample was peripheral blood, taken in a trial of Ad26.COV2.S vaccine versus placebo. Every receptor here comes from a person aged 18 to 59 who received the Ad26.COV2.S COVID-19 vaccine or a placebo. The conserved cysteine and the conserved F or W are not part of the CDR3 here. Fields, in order: clone size, V gene, CDR3 protein. Clone size appears in some rows only: once, few, many, or a class for an expanded clone.

abundance: few; v_gene: TRBV29-1; CDR3aa: SVARSLATEAF
abundance: .; v_gene: TRBV9; CDR3aa: ASSVGIGGDGANVLT
abundance: .; v_gene: TRBV6-5; CDR3aa: ASRRTGGPYNEQF
abundance: few; v_gene: TRBV9; CDR3aa: ASSVLSENTGELF
abundance: .; v_gene: TRBV11-2; CDR3aa: ASSFLRGTYEQY
abundance: .; v_gene: TRBV11-2; CDR3aa: ASSPWRGSGYNEQF
abundance: .; v_gene: TRBV6-2/TRBV6-3; CDR3aa: ASSYSLAGVGLTGNEQF
abundance: once; v_gene: TRBV7-9; CDR3aa: ASSLGTGDSPLH
abundance: .; v_gene: TRBV7-7; CDR3aa: ASSLEVGQGHEQF
abundance: once; v_gene: TRBV4-3; CDR3aa: ASSQDLGGDTEAF
abundance: .; v_gene: TRBV7-2; CDR3aa: ASSPLGLAGGRF
abundance: .; v_gene: TRBV28; CDR3aa: AAGDLGNQPQH
abundance: once; v_gene: TRBV27; CDR3aa: ASSPLTAGTSGANVLT
abundance: once; v_gene: TRBV6-4; CDR3aa: ASRFDRDGKNQPQH
abundance: .; v_gene: TRBV7-9; CDR3aa: ASSLVVGAGEKLF
abundance: .; v_gene: TRBV5-1; CDR3aa: ASSLKSGRDEKLF
abundance: .; v_gene: TRBV7-2; CDR3aa: ASSLSLGITEAF
abundance: .; v_gene: TRBV2; CDR3aa: ASKDRVGYTEAF
abundance: .; v_gene: TRBV7-9; CDR3aa: ASSSTQLAGIYNEQF
abundance: once; v_gene: TRBV27; CDR3aa: ASSSGLAGGDTQY
abundance: .; v_gene: TRBV9; CDR3aa: ASEAGGNTGELF
abundance: .; v_gene: TRBV6-6; CDR3aa: ASSYSQAVTDTQY
abundance: .; v_gene: TRBV28; CDR3aa: ASSLATELQETQY
abundance: .; v_gene: TRBV19; CDR3aa: ASSIGAVEAF
abundance: .; v_gene: TRBV30; CDR3aa: ACMTDNEQF
abundance: .; v_gene: TRBV29-1; CDR3aa: SATDRMHGYT
abundance: .; v_gene: TRBV18; CDR3aa: ASSPKQYNSPLH
abundance: once; v_gene: TRBV7-9; CDR3aa: ASSFGGDTEAF
abundance: .; v_gene: TRBV28; CDR3aa: ASRKNSVNTGELF
abundance: few; v_gene: TRBV30; CDR3aa: AWRGKGDNSPLH
abundance: once; v_gene: TRBV30; CDR3aa: AWGRTGGYEQY
abundance: .; v_gene: TRBV5-8; CDR3aa: ASSPGLGGNEKLF
abundance: .; v_gene: TRBV9; CDR3aa: ASSPNPEAF
abundance: .; v_gene: TRBV30; CDR3aa: AWRAGAVGYLGCEQY
abundance: few; v_gene: TRBV6-4; CDR3aa: ASGDRLTDTQY
abundance: .; v_gene: TRBV3-1/TRBV3-2; CDR3aa: ASSYLAGGADEQF
abundance: .; v_gene: TRBV6-2/TRBV6-3; CDR3aa: ASSSPDRAAMGYT
abundance: few; v_gene: TRBV4-1; CDR3aa: ASSQVQGADQPQH
abundance: .; v_gene: TRBV6-1; CDR3aa: ASSERGPNYGYT
abundance: .; v_gene: TRBV5-4; CDR3aa: ASSLADTQY
abundance: once; v_gene: TRBV19; CDR3aa: AGSGRAGTEQF
abundance: .; v_gene: TRBV12-3/TRBV12-4; CDR3aa: ASRVTTNEKLF
abundance: .; v_gene: TRBV5-1; CDR3aa: ASSLSAGRAGEQY
abundance: .; v_gene: TRBV2; CDR3aa: ASSVWTGAMDTQY
abundance: .; v_gene: TRBV28; CDR3aa: ASSLPGTDSYEQY
abundance: .; v_gene: TRBV5-1; CDR3aa: ASSLGAGQPNEKLF
abundance: .; v_gene: TRBV27; CDR3aa: ASSLRVAYEQY
abundance: .; v_gene: TRBV6-5; CDR3aa: ASSSQGGGTDTQY
abundance: .; v_gene: TRBV28; CDR3aa: ASSFIGGWELF
abundance: .; v_gene: TRBV24-1; CDR3aa: ATSVRGAGELF
abundance: .; v_gene: TRBV3-1/TRBV3-2; CDR3aa: ASSLGTEAF
abundance: .; v_gene: TRBV7-9; CDR3aa: ASSLAPPGQSLNEQF
abundance: .; v_gene: TRBV12-3/TRBV12-4; CDR3aa: ASSLAGGWEQY
abundance: .; v_gene: TRBV2; CDR3aa: ASTTPGTSQF
abundance: .; v_gene: TRBV28; CDR3aa: AITQTASTSNQPQH
abundance: few; v_gene: TRBV30; CDR3aa: ACGTGAWSRTNEKLF
abundance: .; v_gene: TRBV4-1; CDR3aa: ASSRASGRFQETQY
abundance: .; v_gene: TRBV11-2; CDR3aa: ASSLNRQDTQY
abundance: few; v_gene: TRBV6-5; CDR3aa: ASSSRDRGPEAF